A single sample is the source of the 3 T cell receptor beta chains below, sequenced in a study of blood T cell repertoires in COVID-19. Data came from immunoSEQ multiplex PCR; TCRdb stores just in-frame clones and leaves some out. This sample yields a few hundred thousand clones, of which 85% are seen a single time; about 1% belongs to the top ten. The sample comprised peripheral blood. The receptors were sampled from a middle-aged man with acute or convalescent COVID-19.

V usage is TRBV4-3 and J usage is TRBJ2-1; D gene unclear. The V gene's germline CDR1 is LGHNA and CDR2 YSLEER. The V gene lost 0 bases and the J gene lost 10 bases, with 10 bases spanning the gap. The CDR3 extends over 13 amino acids. CDR3 DNA sequence: TGCGCCAGCAGCCAAGAATTGGTTCGGGAGCAGTTCTTC. It translates to CASSQELVREQFF.

J is TRBJ1-1 and V is TRBV29-1; 7 positions agree with TRBD1. The CDR3 extends over 13 amino acids. V shed 5 bases, J shed 5 bases, and the junction held 8 bases outside the gene matches. In germline, CDR1 is SQVTM, CDR2 ANQGSEA. The CDR3 spells CSVQRGRGTEAFF. In DNA form, the CDR3 reads TGCAGCGTTCAAAGGGGGCGAGGGACTGAAGCTTTCTTT.

This clone was counted between two and nine times. The chain is built from TRBV30 and TRBJ2-2, with 9 bases fitting TRBD2. This CDR3 region has 15 residues. The germline V gene encodes CDR1 GTSNPN and CDR2 SVGIG (reference sequence). The junction had 7 bases not matched to a gene; V was cut back by 1 base and J by 7 bases. DNA of the CDR3: TGTGCCTGGAGTGACCGCTTGCGGGGGGGCGGGGAGCTGTTTTTT. It yields the protein CAWSDRLRGGGELFF. Drawing the rest from reference TRBV30 and TRBJ2-2, the complete variable domain is SQTIHQWPATLVQPVGSPLSLECTVEGTSNPNLYWYRQAAGRGLQLLFYSVGIGQISSEVPQNLSASRPQDRQFILSSKKLLLSDSGFYLCAWSDRLRGGGELFFGEGSRLTVL.